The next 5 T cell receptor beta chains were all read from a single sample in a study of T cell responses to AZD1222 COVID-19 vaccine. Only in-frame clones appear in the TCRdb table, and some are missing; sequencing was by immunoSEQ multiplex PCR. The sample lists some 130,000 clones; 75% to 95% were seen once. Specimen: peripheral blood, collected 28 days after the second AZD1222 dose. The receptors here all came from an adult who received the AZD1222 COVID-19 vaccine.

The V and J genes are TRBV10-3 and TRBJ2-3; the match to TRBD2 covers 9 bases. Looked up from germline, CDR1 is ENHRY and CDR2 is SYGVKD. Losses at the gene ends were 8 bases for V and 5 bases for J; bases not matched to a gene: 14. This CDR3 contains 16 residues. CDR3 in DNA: TGTGCCATCGGCGGGGCGGGGGGGCCCCAGGGAGATACGCAGTATTTT. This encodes CAIGGAGGPQGDTQYF.

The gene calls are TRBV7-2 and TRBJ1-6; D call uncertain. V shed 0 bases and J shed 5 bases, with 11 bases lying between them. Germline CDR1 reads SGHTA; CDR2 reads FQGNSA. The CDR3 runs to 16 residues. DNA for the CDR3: TGTGCCAGCAGCTTAGCGATGTGGGGAAATAATTCACCCCTCCACTTT. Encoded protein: CASSLAMWGNNSPLHF.

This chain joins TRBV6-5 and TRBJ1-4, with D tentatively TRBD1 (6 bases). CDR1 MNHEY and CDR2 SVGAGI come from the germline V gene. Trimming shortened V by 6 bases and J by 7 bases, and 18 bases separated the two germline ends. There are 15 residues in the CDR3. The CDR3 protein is CASSPRGGRIEKLFF. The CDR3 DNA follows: TGTGCCAGCAGCCCCCGAGGGGGGCGTATTGAAAAACTGTTTTTT.

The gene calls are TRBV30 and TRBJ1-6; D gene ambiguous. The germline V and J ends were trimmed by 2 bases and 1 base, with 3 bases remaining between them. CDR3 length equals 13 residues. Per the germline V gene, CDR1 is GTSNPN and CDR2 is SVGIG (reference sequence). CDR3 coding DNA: TGTGCCTGGAGTCCTTCCTATAATTCACCCCTCCACTTT. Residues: CAWSPSYNSPLHF.

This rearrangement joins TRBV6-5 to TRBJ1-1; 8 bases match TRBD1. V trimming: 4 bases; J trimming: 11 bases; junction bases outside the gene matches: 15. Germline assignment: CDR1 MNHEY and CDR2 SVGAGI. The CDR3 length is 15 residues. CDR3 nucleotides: TGTGCCAGCAGTTTTCCGGGACAGGCTCCACTGGGGGCTTTCTTT. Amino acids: CASSFPGQAPLGAFF.